These 8 T cell receptor beta chains originate from one sample sequenced in a study of blood T cell repertoires in COVID-19 (dated by TCRdb to about 2020). Libraries were constructed by the immunoSEQ multiplex PCR assay. The source is immuneACCESS, and TCRdb retained only in-frame sequences with V and J called. Part of the clones is not carried over; for the studies checked, unresolved V genes explain less than half of this, and the remainder is unexplained. For this sample the table gives roughly 70,000 clones, of which around four fifths were detected only once. The top ten constitute approximately 15% of the sample. Sequenced sample: peripheral blood. These receptor sequences come from a man in his sixties with COVID-19, enrolled during active disease.

The chain employs TRBV3-1 (or the pseudogene TRBV3-2) and TRBJ1-4, with TRBD1 matching 9 bases. Germline trimming cut 4 bases from V and 7 bases from J; bases unmatched to any gene: 4. CDR3 length: 14 amino acids. Looked up from germline, CDR1 is LGHDT and CDR2 is YNNKEL (reference sequence). The CDR3 sequence is CASSRGTGFEKLFF. The CDR3 region has the DNA TGTGCCAGCAGCCGCGGGACAGGGTTTGAAAAACTGTTTTTT.

The sample holds a few counts of this clone. V gene TRBV7-3 combines with J gene TRBJ2-3; 7 bases map to TRBD2. Losses at the gene ends were 3 bases for V and 4 bases for J; bases not matched to a gene: 1. The CDR3 is 13 residues long. The V gene's germline CDR1 is SGHTA and CDR2 FQGTGA. The CDR3 sequence: CASSFTSADTQYF. The DNA for the CDR3 is TGTGCCAGCAGCTTCACTAGCGCAGATACGCAGTATTTT.

The CDR3 loop reads CASSLTGSQKMNTEAFF. Written as DNA, the CDR3 is TGTGCCAGCAGCCTTACAGGGAGTCAAAAGATGAACACTGAAGCTTTCTTT. The V call is TRBV5-5, the J call TRBJ1-1; perhaps TRBD1 as D (6 bases). The CDR3 consists of 17 residues. CDR1 and CDR2 (germline): SGHKS, YYEKEE (reference sequence). The V end lost 4 bases, the J end lost 0 bases, and 19 bases lay between the germline ends. Drawing the rest from reference TRBV5-5 and TRBJ1-1, the complete variable domain is DAGVTQSPTHLIKTRGQQVTLRCSPISGHKSVSWYQQVLGQGPQFIFQYYEKEERGRGNFPDRFSARQFPNYSSELNVNALLLGDSALYLCASSLTGSQKMNTEAFFGQGTRLTVV.

The rearrangement joins TRBV5-4 to TRBJ1-1; 8 bases match TRBD1. J lost 1 base, V lost 3 bases, and 8 bases had no gene match. The CDR3 length is 16 residues. The germline gives CDR1 SGHNT, CDR2 YYREEE (reference sequence). CDR3 DNA sequence: TGTGCCAGCAGCTCGGGACAGGTGAAAACGAACACTGAAGCTTTCTTT. It encodes CASSSGQVKTNTEAFF.

This chain joins TRBV4-1 and TRBJ2-3; 13 bases line up with TRBD2. V shed 4 bases, J shed 5 bases, and the junction held 15 bases outside the gene matches. The CDR3 loop spans 19 amino acids. Per germline, CDR1 MGHRA and CDR2 YSYEKL. This CDR3 is CASSLRTSGRGAGGDTQYF. CDR3 DNA sequence: TGCGCCAGCAGCCTGCGGACTAGCGGGAGAGGGGCGGGGGGAGATACGCAGTATTTT.

This clone was observed at least ten times. V usage is TRBV5-1 and J usage is TRBJ1-1; no clear D gene. CDR1 is SGHRS and CDR2 is YFSETQ in the germline V gene. The CDR3 is made up of 13 amino acids. Trimming stripped 4 bases from V and 0 bases from J, with 7 bases between. CDR3 bases: TGCGCCAGCAGCCCCCTACTGAACACTGAAGCTTTCTTT. It encodes CASSPLLNTEAFF.

The chain has TRBV18 and TRBJ1-1, with TRBD1 identical over 10 bases. V trimming: 4 bases; J trimming: 2 bases; junction bases outside the gene matches: 4. The CDR3 covers 15 residues. Germline values: CDR1 KGHSH, CDR2 LQKENI. DNA for the CDR3: TGTGCCAGCTCACGGCTGACAGGGGGCAACACTGAAGCTTTCTTT. Translated: CASSRLTGGNTEAFF. Using reference TRBV18 and TRBJ1-1 for the parts outside the CDR3, the full variable domain is NAGVMQNPRHLVRRRGQEARLRCSPMKGHSHVYWYRQLPEEGLKFMVYLQKENIIDESGMPKERFSAEFPKEGPSILRIQQVVRGDSAAYFCASSRLTGGNTEAFFGQGTRLTVV.

The chain is built from TRBV5-6 and TRBJ2-7; 8 bases map to TRBD2. CDR3 length equals 15 residues. Trimming removed 4 bases from V and 5 bases from J; junction bases left unmatched: 11. CDR1 is SGHDT and CDR2 is YYEEEE in the germline V gene. The chain's CDR3 is CASSLGAGVVNEQYF. The CDR3 coding sequence is TGTGCCAGCAGCCTCGGAGCGGGAGTCGTCAACGAGCAGTACTTC.